What follows is one TCR beta chain and its context. Its specificity is unknown. These data originate in a study of OX40 agonist ivuxolimab in advanced cancers. At the level of the study: Those enrolled were 82.7% male, with a mean age of about 66 years and ages from 23 to 79.

The CDR3 is 16 residues long. V lost 1 base and J 2 bases, leaving 13 bases between the germline ends. Germline V gene data show CDR1 as SGHVS and CDR2 as FQNEAQ. Study-level findings and limits: Among patients with partial responses at 0.1-3.0 mg/kg, clonal expansion was among the lowest. Antigen specificity remained undetermined for the expanded peripheral T cells.

Blood got drawn at baseline, again on cycle 4 day 1, and then on cycle 7 day 1. The method was immunoSEQ multiplex PCR; TCRdb's version includes in-frame clones alone and lacks a portion of them. Counted here are tens of thousands of clones, around nine tenths occurring once; the ten biggest clones make up 0.25% to 0.35%. Sequenced material: CD4+ or CD8+ T cells sorted from blood, taken in a trial of the OX40 agonist ivuxolimab. The clonotype was recovered from an adult with an advanced solid tumor such as melanoma, head and neck, liver or kidney cancer. The chain links TRBV7-8 to TRBJ2-3; D ambiguous. In nucleotides, the CDR3 is TGTGCCAGCAGCTTAGAGGCAGGCCTCCCCACAGATACGCAGTATTTT. Translated: CASSLEAGLPTDTQYF.